These 2 T cell receptor beta chains were all obtained from the same sample, sequenced in a study of blood T cell repertoires in COVID-19. Libraries were prepared by immunoSEQ multiplex PCR; TCRdb keeps only in-frame clonotypes and omits some of them. The table lists about 220,000 clones, just over 85% of them singletons. Sequenced material: PBMCs or T cells enriched from blood (not recorded which). The receptors were gathered from a woman aged 50 to 60 with acute COVID-19.

The chain couples TRBV5-4 to TRBJ2-7, with 16 bases matching TRBD2. With 4 bases clipped from V and 2 bases from J, the junction kept 12 bases outside the gene matches. Germline V gene data show CDR1 as SGHNT and CDR2 as YYREEE (reference sequence). CDR3 size: 19 residues. The CDR3 reads CASSPQGLAGGPRAYEQYF. DNA for the CDR3: TGTGCCAGCAGCCCCCAGGGACTAGCGGGAGGGCCAAGGGCCTACGAGCAGTACTTC.

V and J are TRBV7-3 and TRBJ2-3; 7 bases match TRBD1. Losses at the gene ends were 6 bases for V and 0 bases for J; bases not matched to a gene: 3. Germline CDR1 SGHTA, CDR2 FQGTGA. The CDR3 is 14 residues long. CDR3 nucleotide sequence: TGTGCCAGCAGGACAGGGTTAAGCACAGATACGCAGTATTTT. This gives the protein CASRTGLSTDTQYF.